This entry is about one T cell receptor (beta chain). Its matching antigen is unknown. V lost 0 bases, J lost 5 bases, and 1 base stayed unmatched. This CDR3 comprises 15 residues. Germline CDR1 SGDLS, CDR2 YYNGEE. These data are taken from a study of cytomegalovirus exposure and HLA in healthy donors. Study-wide results and limits: Donor immune exposure was known only as CMV serostatus.

PCR used 60 Vbeta primers and 13 Jbeta primers. The method was immunoSEQ multiplex PCR; TCRdb's version includes in-frame clones alone and lacks a portion of them. In the table there are about 120,000 clones, over 60% of which are singletons. The sequence was collected from a man in his forties or fifties in good health and CMV-seropositive. The sample taken for sequencing was PBMCs. V and J are TRBV9 and TRBJ2-2; 10 nucleotides agree with TRBD2. The chain's CDR3 is CASSVEGLATGELFF. The CDR3 bases are TGTGCCAGCAGCGTAGAGGGACTAGCGACCGGGGAGCTGTTTTTT.